This is a list of T cell receptor beta chains from one sample in a study of blood T cells in healthy people across ages. TCRdb independently ran MiXCR on the 5' RACE reads; one entry per CDR3 protein. The table lists about 580,000 distinct CDR3 sequences, 45% to 55% of them singletons, with 20% to 25% in the top ten. The sample comprised blood. These receptors originate from a man older than 75 in good health. CDR3s include the opening cysteine and the closing phenylalanine or tryptophan. The order of the fields is clone size, V gene, J gene, D gene, CDR3 DNA, CDR3 protein. D genes are given only for firm matches. Where a row states a size, it is once, few, many or the class of an expanded clone; other rows omit it.

clone size: few
V gene: TRBV7-3
J gene: TRBJ2-1
D gene: NA
CDR3 DNA: TGTGCCAGCAGCTTAAGGGGGATGGGTTTCTCCTACAATGAGCAGTTCTTC
CDR3 protein: CASSLRGMGFSYNEQFF

clone size: NA
V gene: TRBV3-1
J gene: TRBJ2-5
D gene: NA
CDR3 DNA: TGTGCCAGCAGCCGGGAGCCTTTCCAAGAGACCCAGTACTTC
CDR3 protein: CASSREPFQETQYF

clone size: NA
V gene: TRBV6-2/TRBV6-3
J gene: TRBJ1-1
D gene: TRBD1
CDR3 DNA: TGTGCCAGCAGTGGTCCCGGGACAGGTATGAACACTGAAGCTTTCTTT
CDR3 protein: CASSGPGTGMNTEAFF

clone size: NA
V gene: TRBV7-2
J gene: TRBJ1-2
D gene: TRBD1
CDR3 DNA: TGTGCCAGCAGTTCGGTAGGGGGCAAGAATTTTAACTATGGCTACACCTTC
CDR3 protein: CASSSVGGKNFNYGYTF

clone size: NA
V gene: TRBV4-2
J gene: TRBJ2-5
D gene: NA
CDR3 DNA: TGTGCCAGCAGCCCGAAGGTTTCCTACGGGCAGTACTTC
CDR3 protein: CASSPKVSYGQYF

clone size: NA
V gene: TRBV4-3
J gene: TRBJ1-6
D gene: NA
CDR3 DNA: TGCGCCAGCAGCCAGGGTACTCCGGGCGCCAATAATTCACCCCTCCACTTT
CDR3 protein: CASSQGTPGANNSPLHF

clone size: NA
V gene: TRBV25-1
J gene: TRBJ1-1
D gene: NA
CDR3 DNA: TGTGCCAGCAAACAGGCTCAGGAAGCTTTCTTT
CDR3 protein: CASKQAQEAFF

clone size: NA
V gene: TRBV7-3
J gene: TRBJ1-1
D gene: TRBD1
CDR3 DNA: TGTGCCAGCAGCTTAGGGACAGGGGGTAACTCTGAAGCTTTCTTT
CDR3 protein: CASSLGTGGNSEAFF

clone size: NA
V gene: TRBV7-2
J gene: TRBJ1-6
D gene: NA
CDR3 DNA: TGTGCCAGCAGCTTAGCGCCAGGACAGAGTTCACCCCTCCACTTT
CDR3 protein: CASSLAPGQSSPLHF

clone size: few
V gene: TRBV20-1
J gene: TRBJ2-1
D gene: NA
CDR3 DNA: TGCAGTGCCACCACCGGGACACCCGTCAATGAGCAGTTCTTC
CDR3 protein: CSATTGTPVNEQFF

clone size: few
V gene: TRBV7-9
J gene: TRBJ1-1
D gene: NA
CDR3 DNA: TGTGCCAGCAGACTGGGGTCCCGAATAAAAGCTTTCTTT
CDR3 protein: CASRLGSRIKAFF

clone size: few
V gene: TRBV4-3
J gene: TRBJ1-1
D gene: NA
CDR3 DNA: TGCGCCAGCAGCCAAGTACCAGGGAAGGCGAACACTGAAGCTTTCTTT
CDR3 protein: CASSQVPGKANTEAFF

clone size: few
V gene: TRBV6-6
J gene: TRBJ1-2
D gene: NA
CDR3 DNA: TGTGCCAGCAGTCGGCGCCAGGGGTCGAATGGCTACACCTTC
CDR3 protein: CASSRRQGSNGYTF

clone size: NA
V gene: TRBV30
J gene: TRBJ2-7
D gene: TRBD1
CDR3 DNA: TGTGCCTGGAGTACCGGGACAGGGCCCTACGAGCAGTACTTC
CDR3 protein: CAWSTGTGPYEQYF

clone size: NA
V gene: TRBV6-6
J gene: TRBJ2-7
D gene: NA
CDR3 DNA: TGTGCCGGCAGCGCCGGAACAGGGTTCAGCTGCGAGCAGTACTTC
CDR3 protein: CAGSAGTGFSCEQYF

clone size: NA
V gene: TRBV20-1
J gene: TRBJ2-7
D gene: NA
CDR3 DNA: TGCAGTGCTAGGAACCCGGGGCAGGACGAGCAGTACTTC
CDR3 protein: CSARNPGQDEQYF

clone size: many
V gene: TRBV6-6
J gene: TRBJ2-5
D gene: TRBD2
CDR3 DNA: TGTGCCAGCAGCCTACTCACTAGCGGGAGGAGAGAGACCCAGTACTTC
CDR3 protein: CASSLLTSGRRETQYF

clone size: few
V gene: TRBV5-6
J gene: TRBJ2-1
D gene: TRBD2
CDR3 DNA: TGTGCCAGCAGCTTTGGGGGACTAATTTCCTACAATGAGCAGTTCTTC
CDR3 protein: CASSFGGLISYNEQFF

clone size: NA
V gene: TRBV7-9
J gene: TRBJ1-2
D gene: NA
CDR3 DNA: TGTGCCAGCAGCTTAGGGGAGCTCCGCGGCTACACCTTC
CDR3 protein: CASSLGELRGYTF

clone size: NA
V gene: TRBV20-1
J gene: TRBJ2-3
D gene: NA
CDR3 DNA: TGCAGTGTACCGGGACAAGGCACAGATACGCAGTATTTT
CDR3 protein: CSVPGQGTDTQYF

clone size: few
V gene: TRBV7-6
J gene: TRBJ2-3
D gene: NA
CDR3 DNA: TGTGCCAGCAGCAAAGGCCACACAGATACGCAGTATTTT
CDR3 protein: CASSKGHTDTQYF

clone size: NA
V gene: TRBV5-1
J gene: TRBJ2-1
D gene: TRBD1
CDR3 DNA: TGCGCCAGCAGCTTGGAGGGGACAGTAACCAATGAGCAGTTCTTC
CDR3 protein: CASSLEGTVTNEQFF

clone size: NA
V gene: TRBV20-1
J gene: TRBJ1-1
D gene: NA
CDR3 DNA: TGCAGTGCTCAGGGTGTCGCTGAAGCTTTCTTT
CDR3 protein: CSAQGVAEAFF

clone size: NA
V gene: TRBV9
J gene: TRBJ2-3
D gene: NA
CDR3 DNA: TGTGCCAGCAGCGCGCGTCGGGGGCGAAGCACAGATACGCAGTATTTT
CDR3 protein: CASSARRGRSTDTQYF

clone size: many
V gene: TRBV6-5
J gene: TRBJ2-1
D gene: NA
CDR3 DNA: TGTGCCATCGGAAGGGCGGGTGAGCAGTTCTTC
CDR3 protein: CAIGRAGEQFF

clone size: NA
V gene: TRBV7-2
J gene: TRBJ1-1
D gene: TRBD1
CDR3 DNA: TGTGCCAGCAGCTCCCCGGACAGGGGGTGGACTGAAGCTTTCTTT
CDR3 protein: CASSSPDRGWTEAFF

clone size: NA
V gene: TRBV19
J gene: TRBJ2-4
D gene: TRBD1
CDR3 DNA: TGTGCCAGTAGTGAACAGGGGTCTGCCAACATTCAGTACTTC
CDR3 protein: CASSEQGSANIQYF

clone size: NA
V gene: TRBV20-1
J gene: TRBJ2-7
D gene: NA
CDR3 DNA: TGCAGTGCTTCCCGAGTTGCGGGGCCCTACGAGCAGTACTTC
CDR3 protein: CSASRVAGPYEQYF

clone size: many
V gene: TRBV6-6
J gene: TRBJ1-5
D gene: NA
CDR3 DNA: TGTGCCAGCAGTTACGCAGGGTTACATCAGCCCCAGCATTTT
CDR3 protein: CASSYAGLHQPQHF

clone size: NA
V gene: TRBV20-1
J gene: TRBJ2-1
D gene: NA
CDR3 DNA: TGCAGTGCTAGAGCAGGAAAACTTAACCATGAGCAGTTCTTC
CDR3 protein: CSARAGKLNHEQFF

clone size: NA
V gene: TRBV6-6
J gene: TRBJ2-7
D gene: TRBD1
CDR3 DNA: TGTGCCAGCAATCGACAGGGAAAAGGCGAGCAGTACTTC
CDR3 protein: CASNRQGKGEQYF

clone size: NA
V gene: TRBV20-1
J gene: TRBJ2-3
D gene: NA
CDR3 DNA: TGCAGTGCTAGAGAGGGGGGCGGGGGAGATACGCAGTATTTT
CDR3 protein: CSAREGGGGDTQYF

clone size: NA
V gene: TRBV10-3
J gene: TRBJ2-3
D gene: TRBD1
CDR3 DNA: TGTGCCATCAGTCCCTGGACAGGGAACACAGATACGCAGTATTTT
CDR3 protein: CAISPWTGNTDTQYF

clone size: NA
V gene: TRBV29-1
J gene: TRBJ1-2
D gene: NA
CDR3 DNA: TGCAGCGTTGATAGTCCCGGCTATGGCTACACCTTC
CDR3 protein: CSVDSPGYGYTF

clone size: NA
V gene: TRBV20-1
J gene: TRBJ2-1
D gene: TRBD1
CDR3 DNA: TGCAGTGCTCATAATTCCGGGACAGGCGTCTCCTACAATGAGCAGTTCTTC
CDR3 protein: CSAHNSGTGVSYNEQFF

clone size: NA
V gene: TRBV29-1
J gene: TRBJ1-4
D gene: TRBD1
CDR3 DNA: TGCAGCGTGGACCCTGGGACAGGGGCGGAGAAACTGTTTTTT
CDR3 protein: CSVDPGTGAEKLFF

clone size: many
V gene: TRBV6-6
J gene: TRBJ2-5
D gene: NA
CDR3 DNA: TGTGCCAGCAGTTCACCGGGGTACAAAGAGACCCAGTACTTC
CDR3 protein: CASSSPGYKETQYF

clone size: few
V gene: TRBV20-1
J gene: TRBJ2-7
D gene: NA
CDR3 DNA: TGCAGTGCTAGAGAGACTAACTACGAGCAGTACTTC
CDR3 protein: CSARETNYEQYF

clone size: few
V gene: TRBV5-1
J gene: TRBJ2-1
D gene: TRBD2
CDR3 DNA: TGCGCCAGCAGCCCCGATGGGACTAGCATCTATGAGCAGTTCTTC
CDR3 protein: CASSPDGTSIYEQFF

clone size: NA
V gene: TRBV20-1
J gene: TRBJ2-1
D gene: TRBD2
CDR3 DNA: TGCAGTGCCGGGGGGGTGTCCTACAATGAGCAGTTCTTC
CDR3 protein: CSAGGVSYNEQFF

clone size: NA
V gene: TRBV19
J gene: TRBJ2-1
D gene: TRBD2
CDR3 DNA: TGTGCCAGCCGCGGACTAGCGTCCTCCAATGAGCAGTTCTTC
CDR3 protein: CASRGLASSNEQFF

clone size: few
V gene: TRBV6-1
J gene: TRBJ2-7
D gene: NA
CDR3 DNA: TGTGCCAGCAGTTCAGGGATATACGAGCAGTACTTC
CDR3 protein: CASSSGIYEQYF

clone size: NA
V gene: TRBV6-2/TRBV6-3
J gene: TRBJ2-7
D gene: TRBD2
CDR3 DNA: TGTGCCAGCAGGATAACTAGCGCCGAGCAGTACTTC
CDR3 protein: CASRITSAEQYF

clone size: NA
V gene: TRBV20-1
J gene: TRBJ1-1
D gene: NA
CDR3 DNA: TGCAGTGCTTGGCTTGACACTGAAGCTTTCTTT
CDR3 protein: CSAWLDTEAFF

clone size: NA
V gene: TRBV25-1
J gene: TRBJ2-5
D gene: NA
CDR3 DNA: TGTGCCAGCAGTGATCCAAGGGGGGGGGAGACCCAGTACTTC
CDR3 protein: CASSDPRGGETQYF

clone size: NA
V gene: TRBV28
J gene: TRBJ1-4
D gene: TRBD1
CDR3 DNA: TGTGCCAGCAGACCCGACAGGGGAGGAAAACTGTTTTTT
CDR3 protein: CASRPDRGGKLFF

clone size: NA
V gene: TRBV10-3
J gene: TRBJ2-7
D gene: NA
CDR3 DNA: TGTGCCATCAGTGACCGTATACAGGGTACCTACGAGCAGTACTTC
CDR3 protein: CAISDRIQGTYEQYF

clone size: NA
V gene: TRBV9
J gene: TRBJ2-1
D gene: NA
CDR3 DNA: TGTGCCAGCAGTGCTTACAGGGCTTACAATGAGCAGTTCTTC
CDR3 protein: CASSAYRAYNEQFF

clone size: NA
V gene: TRBV4-3
J gene: TRBJ2-5
D gene: TRBD2
CDR3 DNA: TGCGCCAGCAGCCAAGAGCTAGCGGGGGGGCAAGAGACCCAGTACTTC
CDR3 protein: CASSQELAGGQETQYF

clone size: medium-sized
V gene: TRBV20-1
J gene: TRBJ2-1
D gene: TRBD1
CDR3 DNA: TGCAGTGCTAAGGACAGGTACAATGAGCAGTTCTTC
CDR3 protein: CSAKDRYNEQFF

clone size: NA
V gene: TRBV29-1
J gene: TRBJ2-2
D gene: NA
CDR3 DNA: TGCAGCGTTGGCGGTGGGAGGAACACCGGGGAGCTGTTTTTT
CDR3 protein: CSVGGGRNTGELFF